The sequence of this T cell receptor (beta chain) was determined in a study of cytomegalovirus exposure and HLA in healthy donors. Overall study: Sequencing of about 200 million T cells in an earlier analysis found approximately 120 million unique TCR beta sequences. Among the 400 or so donors who were genotyped, approximately 76% fell in the genetic ancestry cluster that is associated with self-reported Caucasian donors. Study-wide results and limits: Within the data, a cluster of highly shared sequence variants was likely a sequencing artifact. Donors were assumed by presence/absence analyses to have roughly uniform sequencing depth.

CDR3 length equals 15 residues. The germline V gene encodes CDR1 GTSNPN and CDR2 SVGIG (reference sequence). V shed 3 bases, J shed 2 bases, and the junction held 8 bases outside the gene matches. It was with 60 Vbeta and 13 Jbeta primers that the PCR ran. Measured with immunoSEQ multiplex PCR; TCRdb has only the in-frame clones, and not every one. The data hold around 120,000 clones, with around 80% observed a single time. This clone is a singleton in its sample. Its antigen is unknown. Source material: PBMCs. The chain combines TRBV30 with TRBJ2-5, with TRBD1 matching over 8 bases. The receptor's source is a man in his fifties or sixties in good health and CMV-seronegative. Written as DNA, the CDR3 is TGTGCCTGGAGACACCCAGGGGGCGGGCAAGAGACCCAGTACTTC. Encoded protein: CAWRHPGGGQETQYF.